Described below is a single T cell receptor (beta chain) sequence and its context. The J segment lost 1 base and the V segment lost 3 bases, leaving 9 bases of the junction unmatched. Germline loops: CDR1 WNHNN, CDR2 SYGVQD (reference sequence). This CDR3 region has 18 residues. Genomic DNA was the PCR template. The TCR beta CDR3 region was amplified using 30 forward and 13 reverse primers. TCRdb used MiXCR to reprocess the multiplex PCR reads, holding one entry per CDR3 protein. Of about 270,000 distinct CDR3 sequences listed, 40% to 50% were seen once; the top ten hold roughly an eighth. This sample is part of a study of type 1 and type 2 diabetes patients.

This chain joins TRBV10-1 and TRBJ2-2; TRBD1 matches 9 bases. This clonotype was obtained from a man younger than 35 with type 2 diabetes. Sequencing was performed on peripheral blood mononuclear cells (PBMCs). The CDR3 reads CASSEGTGIALNTGELFF. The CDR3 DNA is TGCGCCAGCAGTGAAGGGACAGGGATCGCCTTGAACACCGGGGAGCTGTTTTTT.